A selection of T cell receptor beta chains follows, all from one sample in a study of Tregs in tolerant kidney transplant recipients. Using immunoSEQ multiplex PCR, the repertoire was profiled, and TCRdb retains in-frame clones only, with some absent. This table holds some 250,000 clones, about four fifths found once. Sequenced material: CD4+ T cells from blood. These receptors were obtained from a human donor in good health. CDR3s include the opening cysteine and the closing phenylalanine or tryptophan. The D gene is left open where the match is weak. Where a row states a size, it is once, few, many or the class of an expanded clone; other rows omit it.

size	J	V	D	DNA	CDR3
NA	TRBJ1-2	TRBV5-1	TRBD1	TGCGCCAGCAGCCCGGGGACAGCTAACTATGGCTACACCTTC	CASSPGTANYGYTF
NA	TRBJ2-3	TRBV5-5	NA	TGTGCCAGCAGCTTGTTAGCGCCAGCCACAGATACGCAGTATTTT	CASSLLAPATDTQYF
NA	TRBJ1-4	TRBV5-5	NA	TGTGCCAGCAGCTTTGAGGGGCAGGTGAATGAAAAACTGTTTTTT	CASSFEGQVNEKLFF
NA	TRBJ1-2	TRBV5-1	NA	TGCGCCAGCAGCCCCGGGACGACCTATAACTATGGCTACACCTTC	CASSPGTTYNYGYTF
NA	TRBJ2-7	TRBV9	TRBD2	TGTGCCAGCAGCTTAGCGGGAGGGCAATTCGACGAGCAGTACTTC	CASSLAGGQFDEQYF
once	TRBJ2-1	TRBV11-2	NA	TGTGCCAGCAGCTTAATGACTAACTCCTACAATGAGCAGTTCTTC	CASSLMTNSYNEQFF
NA	TRBJ1-4	TRBV6-5	TRBD1	TGTGCCAGCAGAAGACAGGGGGCAAGGGAAAAACTGTTTTTT	CASRRQGAREKLFF
once	TRBJ2-5	TRBV7-9	TRBD2	TGTGCCAGCAGCCCCCGACTAGCGGGGCCTATGGCGACCCAGTACTTC	CASSPRLAGPMATQYF
NA	TRBJ1-5	TRBV2	NA	TGCGCCAGCAGTGAAGGGGGTATTCATAGCAATCAGCCCCAGCATTTT	CASSEGGIHSNQPQHF
NA	TRBJ2-5	TRBV25-1	NA	TGTGCCAGCAGTGACAGGACCGTCCAAGAGACCCAGTACTTC	CASSDRTVQETQYF
NA	TRBJ2-1	TRBV6-5	TRBD1	TGTGCCAGCAGTTACCAGACAGGGGGTTCCTACAATGAGCAGTTCTTC	CASSYQTGGSYNEQFF
NA	TRBJ2-6	TRBV19	NA	TGTGCCAGTAGTATAAGGTCTCCAGGGCTGAGCTCTGGGGCCAACGTCCTGACTTTC	CASSIRSPGLSSGANVLTF
NA	TRBJ1-5	TRBV6-1	TRBD1	TGTGCCAGCAGCCGAGGACAGGGGCAGGGACAGCCCCAGCATTTT	CASSRGQGQGQPQHF
NA	TRBJ2-1	TRBV5-1	NA	TGCGCCAGCAGCTTAAGATCCTACAATGAGCAGTTCTTC	CASSLRSYNEQFF
NA	TRBJ2-5	TRBV7-3	NA	TGTGCCAGCAGCTTGAGCCCAGGGCTCCAAGAGACCCAGTACTTC	CASSLSPGLQETQYF
NA	TRBJ1-1	TRBV29-1	NA	TGCAGCGTTGGATCCTCATCCTGGGGGCCCGGCACTGAAGCTTTCTTT	CSVGSSSWGPGTEAFF
NA	TRBJ1-1	TRBV7-9	TRBD1	TGTGCCAGCAACCCGACAGGGAACATGAACACTGAAGCTTTCTTT	CASNPTGNMNTEAFF
NA	TRBJ1-3	TRBV4-2	NA	TGTGCCAGCAGCCTCGACGGAAGGGGAGGAAACACCATATATTTT	CASSLDGRGGNTIYF
NA	TRBJ1-1	TRBV2	TRBD1	TGTGCCGGAGACAGGGGGAACACTGAAGCTTTCTTT	CAGDRGNTEAFF
NA	TRBJ1-2	TRBV6-1	TRBD1	TGTGCCAGCAGTGAAATACGAGGGGGACAGGCTTATAACTATGGCTACACCTTC	CASSEIRGGQAYNYGYTF
NA	TRBJ1-2	TRBV6-5	NA	TGTGCCAGCACCCTAGTACGGGGGGGATATGGCTACACCTTC	CASTLVRGGYGYTF
NA	TRBJ1-3	TRBV4-2	NA	TGTGCCAGCAGCCAAGAGCCAACTACAGGAAACACCATATATTTT	CASSQEPTTGNTIYF
once	TRBJ2-7	TRBV6-5	NA	TGTGCCAGCTATAGGGCCTACGAGCAGTACTTC	CASYRAYEQYF
few	TRBJ1-3	TRBV7-9	TRBD1	TGTGCCAGCAGCCCTAAGATAACAGGGGACGGGACCCCTGGAAACACCATATATTTT	CASSPKITGDGTPGNTIYF
NA	TRBJ2-3	TRBV9	NA	TGTGCCAGCAGCGCCCAGGGGCCGTCCACGCTAGGTACGCAGTATTTT	CASSAQGPSTLGTQYF
NA	TRBJ2-7	TRBV5-1	NA	TGCGCCAGCAGCTTGGGAGACACCAGCTACGAGCAGTACTTC	CASSLGDTSYEQYF
NA	TRBJ2-1	TRBV19	TRBD1	TGTGCCAGTAGTAGGCGCCAGGGGGTTTACAATGAGCAGTTCTTC	CASSRRQGVYNEQFF
few	TRBJ2-3	TRBV13	NA	TGTGCCAGCAGCTTTGGCGGTTACACAGATACGCAGTATTTT	CASSFGGYTDTQYF
NA	TRBJ2-5	TRBV5-1	NA	TGCGCCAGCAGCTTGTTTGACAGCGACCAAGAGACCCAGTACTTC	CASSLFDSDQETQYF
NA	TRBJ1-2	TRBV27	NA	TGTGCCAGCAGTTTCCCCCAGTGCTATGGCTACACCTTC	CASSFPQCYGYTF
NA	TRBJ1-1	TRBV5-1	NA	TGCGCCAGCAGGGTAACAGGGCCGGACACTGAAGCTTTCTTT	CASRVTGPDTEAFF
NA	TRBJ2-7	TRBV19	NA	TGTGCCAGTAGTCCCCGCGCGAGACCCTTCGAGCAGTACTTC	CASSPRARPFEQYF
NA	TRBJ2-3	TRBV6-5	NA	TGTGCCAGCAGGGCGTCAGGGAAAGGTCCAGATACGCAGTATTTT	CASRASGKGPDTQYF
NA	TRBJ2-5	TRBV5-1	TRBD2	TGCGCCAGCAGCCCCGCGGGACTAGCGGGAGGGCCGGAGACCCAGTACTTC	CASSPAGLAGGPETQYF
NA	TRBJ1-3	TRBV18	TRBD1	TGTGCCAGCTCAGGTACCCGGGGGGACAGGCATGGAAACACCATATATTTT	CASSGTRGDRHGNTIYF
NA	TRBJ1-3	TRBV9	NA	TGTGCCAGCAGCCCTTGGACAGCCTACTCTGGAAACACCATATATTTT	CASSPWTAYSGNTIYF
NA	TRBJ1-2	TRBV6-5	TRBD1	TGTGACAGCAGTTACTCGGGGACAGCTAACTATGGCTACACCTTC	CDSSYSGTANYGYTF
NA	TRBJ2-3	TRBV7-9	NA	TGTGCCAGCAGCTCCCGGCTCGGGGGTTTGCGCACAGATACGCAGTATTTT	CASSSRLGGLRTDTQYF
few	TRBJ2-7	TRBV6-6	TRBD1	TGTGCCAGCAGTCCCGTCTCGGGACAGGGTGGCTACGAGCAGTACTTC	CASSPVSGQGGYEQYF
once	TRBJ2-3	TRBV7-7	NA	TGTGCTAGCAGCTTAGCGCCGGGGGCTGGCACAGATACGCAGTATTTT	CASSLAPGAGTDTQYF
NA	TRBJ2-6	TRBV18	NA	TGTGCCAGCTCACCACCCGGGACGTTGAGGAGTTCTGGGGCCAACGTCCTGACTTTC	CASSPPGTLRSSGANVLTF
NA	TRBJ2-4	TRBV7-9	NA	TGTGCCAGCAGCCCTAGGGAGTTAGCCAAAAACATTCAGTACTTC	CASSPRELAKNIQYF
NA	TRBJ1-1	TRBV6-1	NA	TGTGCCAGCAGACCGACCGTCCGCGGGAACACTGAAGCTTTCTTT	CASRPTVRGNTEAFF
NA	TRBJ1-2	TRBV11-2	NA	TGTGCCACTACACACGTACGGGAGGTAGATGGCTACACCTTC	CATTHVREVDGYTF
NA	TRBJ2-7	TRBV19	TRBD2	TGTGCCAGTACCAGCAACGGGGAGGGGTACCACGAGCAGTACTTC	CASTSNGEGYHEQYF
NA	TRBJ1-2	TRBV15	NA	TGTGCCACCAGCAGAGCACTTGGTTACGGGACAAATGGCTACACCTTC	CATSRALGYGTNGYTF
few	TRBJ1-5	TRBV2	NA	TGTGCCAGCAGTGTCGCCTCCAATCAGCCCCAGCATTTT	CASSVASNQPQHF
NA	TRBJ2-7	TRBV5-4	NA	TGTGCCAGCAGCCCCTCGGCCGTAAAGGTCTACGAGCAGTACTTC	CASSPSAVKVYEQYF
NA	TRBJ1-2	TRBV10-3	NA	TGTGCCATCAGTCCGGACAGTAGCTATGGCTACACCTTC	CAISPDSSYGYTF
few	TRBJ2-5	TRBV10-3	TRBD1	TGTGCCATCAGGGACAGGGGGCGGGAGGAGACCCAGTACTTC	CAIRDRGREETQYF
NA	TRBJ2-7	TRBV6-1	NA	TGTGCCAGCAGTGAAAGGGCCCGAGGATACGAGCAGTACTTC	CASSERARGYEQYF